This T cell receptor (beta chain) was documented in a study of cytotoxic CD8 clonotypes in ibrutinib-treated CLL. About the study: After a median roughly twelve months on treatment (6 to 36), response samples were drawn.

Note on this clone: The antigen is undetermined.

Study results and limitations: Pretreatment clonality was elevated relative to age-matched healthy donors and paralleled circulating CD8+ T-cell counts.

Assay used: immunoSEQ multiplex PCR; TCRdb lists only in-frame clones, some missing. Of around 310,000 clones listed, more than 65% are singletons. In germline, CDR1 is SQVTM, CDR2 ANQGSEA. The CDR3 spans 12 residues. V gave up 0 bases and J gave up 7 bases, with 9 bases separating them. The source of this sequence is a human donor with chronic lymphocytic leukemia. J is TRBJ1-2 and V is TRBV29-1; a weak D match, TRBD1 (5 bases). Here the sequenced sample was PBMCs, taken before ibrutinib treatment. The CDR3 coding sequence is TGCAGCGTTGAAGATCCAGGGACTGGCTACACCTTC. It codes for CSVEDPGTGYTF.